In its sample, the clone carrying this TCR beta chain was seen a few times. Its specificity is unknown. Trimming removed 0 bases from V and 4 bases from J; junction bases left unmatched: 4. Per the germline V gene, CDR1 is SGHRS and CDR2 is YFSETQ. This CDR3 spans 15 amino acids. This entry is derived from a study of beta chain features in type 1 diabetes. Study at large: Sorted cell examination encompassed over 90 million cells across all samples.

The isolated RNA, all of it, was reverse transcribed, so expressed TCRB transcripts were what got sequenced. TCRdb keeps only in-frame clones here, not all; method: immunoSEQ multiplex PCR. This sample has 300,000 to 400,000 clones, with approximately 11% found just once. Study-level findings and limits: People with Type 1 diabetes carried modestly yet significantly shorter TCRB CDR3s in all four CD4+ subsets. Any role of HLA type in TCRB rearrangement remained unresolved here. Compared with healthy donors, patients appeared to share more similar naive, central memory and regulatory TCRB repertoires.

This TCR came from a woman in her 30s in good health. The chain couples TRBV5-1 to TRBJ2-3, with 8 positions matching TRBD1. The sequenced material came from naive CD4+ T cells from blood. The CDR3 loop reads CASSLDPRGPDTQYF. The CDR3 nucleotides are TGCGCCAGCAGCTTGGATCCCAGGGGGCCAGATACGCAGTATTTT.